The 8 T cell receptor beta chains in this list originate from one sample, sequenced in a study of T cells in women clearing cervical HPV infection. Here immunoSEQ multiplex PCR was the method, and the copy in TCRdb shows in-frame clones only, minus some. The sample has tens of thousands of clones. Sequencing was performed on blood buffy coat. Receptors originate from a woman aged 18-70 years with a cervical HPV16 infection that either progressed to CIN3+ or cleared (not recorded which).

With regard to this clone: Read data end 3 residues before the CDR3 end; the end is taken from the germline J gene. The rearrangement joins TRBV6-4 to TRBJ1-6, with D uncertain. Per germline, CDR1 MRHNA and CDR2 SNTAGT. Trimming stripped 2 bases from V and 11 bases from J, with 13 bases between. The CDR3 loop spans 14 amino acids. The CDR3 here is CASSDRAGQTPLHF. Incomplete CDR3 DNA: TGTGCCAGCAGTGACAGGGCGGGTCAAACACCC.

As to this clone: The read terminates 3 residues before the CDR3 end, so the remaining end is supplied by the germline J gene. V gene TRBV19 combines with J gene TRBJ1-1, with D hard to call. Germline CDR1 and CDR2: LNHDA and SQIVND (reference sequence). The CDR3 consists of 15 residues. V was trimmed by 2 bases and J by 1 base, leaving 11 bases between them. The sequenced part of the CDR3 DNA is TGTGCCAGTAGTATATGGGCCCAATCGAACACTGAA. Its translation: CASSIWAQSNTE. The whole CDR3 reads CASSIWAQSNTEAFF.

Regarding this clone: The CDR3 end is not reached by the read, which stops 3 residues before it; the germline J gene fills it in. V usage is TRBV12-3 or TRBV12-4 and J usage is TRBJ2-3, with D perhaps matching TRBD1 (6 bases). V was trimmed by 4 bases and J by 0 bases, leaving 11 bases between them. This CDR3 has 15 residues. CDR3 in amino acids: CASSSWTASTDTQYF. The sequenced CDR3 bases are TGTGCCAGCAGTTCTTGGACAGCCAGCACAGATACG.

The covered CDR3 bases are TGTGCCAGCAGCAAAACAGGGGAGCGTGGC. Its translation: CASSKTGERG. The full CDR3 is CASSKTGERGYTF. This chain connects TRBV6-2 or TRBV6-3 to TRBJ1-2; TRBD1 aligns across 7 bases. The CDR3 end is not reached by the read, which stops 3 residues before it; the germline J gene fills it in. The CDR3 length is 13 residues. J lost 7 bases, V lost 6 bases, and 8 bases had no gene match. Germline loops: CDR1 MNHEY, CDR2 SVGEGT.

Note on this clone: The CDR3 extends 3 residues past the end of the read, so its final part is completed from the germline J gene. The chain links TRBV2 to TRBJ1-5; D is unclear. Germline CDR1 SNHLY, CDR2 FYNNEI. Trimming removed 5 bases from V and 4 bases from J, with 9 bases in between. This CDR3 is built from 13 residues. CDR3 sequence reads: CASSLAENQPQHF. CDR3 DNA (partial): TGTGCCAGCAGTTTGGCAGAAAATCAGCCC.

On this clone itself: The CDR3 end is not reached by the read, which stops 3 residues before it; the germline J gene fills it in. The V and J genes are TRBV12-3 or TRBV12-4 and TRBJ2-3; D call uncertain. This CDR3 spans 16 amino acids. V dropped 4 bases and J dropped 1 base, with 15 bases sitting between them. CDR3 amino acids: CASSSYSRLGTDTQYF. The DNA read from the CDR3 is TGTGCCAGCAGTTCCTACTCCCGACTTGGCACAGATACG.

Comment on this clone: Read data end 3 residues before the CDR3 end; the end is taken from the germline J gene. This chain connects TRBV19 to TRBJ1-1; D is possibly TRBD1 (6 bases). In germline, CDR1 is LNHDA, CDR2 SQIVND (reference sequence). CDR3 length: 11 amino acids. CDR3 residues: CASVDRTEAFF. The sequenced CDR3 bases are TGTGCCAGTGTGGACAGAACAGAA. Full variable domain (remainder filled in from reference TRBV19 and TRBJ1-1): DGGITQSPKYLFRKEGQNVTLSCEQNLNHDAMYWYRQDPGQGLRLIYYSQIVNDFQKGDIAEGYSVSREKKESFPLTVTSAQKNPTAFYLCASVDRTEAFFGQGTRLTVV.

A word on this clone: The CDR3 goes on 3 residues after the read ends, and that part is filled in from the germline J gene. The chain has TRBV20-1 and TRBJ1-3; the D gene is possibly TRBD1 (6 bases). CDR1 and CDR2 from the germline V gene are DFQATT and SNEGSKA (reference sequence). This CDR3 contains 14 residues. Trimming cost V 0 bases and J 9 bases, with 15 bases left between them. This CDR3 reads CSARDLDRGGTIYF. CDR3 bases read: TGCAGTGCTAGAGATCTGGACCGAGGGGGCACC.